The 27 T cell receptor beta chains given below trace back to one sample, sequenced in a study of T cells after yellow fever vaccination. TCRdb itself ran the 5' RACE reads through MiXCR, one entry per CDR3 protein. Here the sample spans 100,000 to 150,000 distinct CDR3 sequences, roughly 6.7% being singletons. This sample comprised CD4+ T cells sorted from PBMCs, obtained about 10 days after the first yellow fever vaccination. These TCRs come from a man aged 18 to 29 who received the YFV17D yellow fever vaccine.

This clonotype was detected many times. This chain links TRBV4-2 with TRBJ2-7; D not resolved. V lost 0 bases and J 2 bases, leaving 14 bases between the germline ends. Germline CDR1 is LGHNA and CDR2 is YNFKEQ. The CDR3 runs 16 residues. The CDR3 reads CASSQDLQSRTYEQYF. The CDR3 DNA is TGTGCCAGCAGCCAAGATCTTCAGTCTAGGACCTACGAGCAGTACTTC.

At least ten counts were recorded for this clonotype. V and J are TRBV4-1 and TRBJ2-3; 7 bases fit TRBD1. The CDR3 spans 15 residues. Germline V lookup: CDR1 MGHRA, CDR2 YSYEKL. V lost 4 bases, J lost 4 bases, and 8 bases stayed unmatched. The CDR3 DNA reads TGCGCCAGCAGCCCCTCAGGGGGTAACGCAGATACGCAGTATTTT. The encoded protein is CASSPSGGNADTQYF.

At least ten counts were recorded for this clonotype. The chain is built from TRBV7-2 and TRBJ2-1, with 9 bases that match TRBD1. V shed 5 bases and J 6 bases; nucleotides not matched to a gene: 8. Germline V gene sequence: CDR1 SGHTA, CDR2 FQGNSA. CDR3 length equals 15 residues. CDR3 sequence: CASSTWDRESNEQFF. CDR3 DNA: TGTGCCAGCAGCACCTGGGACAGGGAATCCAATGAGCAGTTCTTC.

This clonotype was picked up many times. The CDR3 protein is CAISESQGMSGSGNTIYF. The CDR3 DNA sequence: TGTGCCATCAGTGAGTCGCAGGGTATGAGTGGCTCTGGAAACACCATATATTTT. The rearrangement uses TRBV10-3 and TRBJ1-3, with D perhaps matching TRBD1 (5 bases). The length of the CDR3 is 18 residues. Germline loops: CDR1 ENHRY, CDR2 SYGVKD. With 0 bases removed from V and 0 bases from J, the gap between germline ends came to 15 bases.

This clonotype appeared many times. The chain uses TRBV24-1 and TRBJ2-2; D gene ambiguous. CDR1 is KGHDR, CDR2 SFDVKD, per germline. The ends were cut back, 12 bases at V and 0 bases at J, with 10 bases in the middle. The CDR3 runs 13 residues. This chain's CDR3 is CAASPANTGELFF. CDR3 DNA: TGTGCCGCCTCACCCGCGAACACCGGGGAGCTGTTTTTT.

Comments on this clonotype: This may stem from a read error, because a much larger clone lies one nucleotide away. The chain employs TRBV29-1 and TRBJ2-5; D is uncertain. V was shortened by 6 bases and J by 1 base, with 12 bases between the two germline ends. Per the germline V gene, CDR1 is SQVTM and CDR2 is ANQGSEA. The CDR3 is made up of 13 amino acids. CDR3 sequence: CSVEMDVQETQYF. The DNA for the CDR3 is TGCAGCGTCGAGATGGACGTCCAAGAGACCCAGTACTTC.

Turning to this clonotype: A read error is possible here, since a much larger clone lies one base away. The gene calls are TRBV4-3 and TRBJ1-6, with TRBD1 as a possible D gene (5 bases). Germline assignment: CDR1 LGHNA and CDR2 YSLEER. The CDR3 is 13 amino acids. The CDR3 bases are TGCGCCAGCAGCCAATGGGGGGATTCACCCCTCTACTTT. Translated: CASSQWGDSPLYF.

In its sample, this clonotype was seen a few times. The rearrangement uses TRBV7-6 and TRBJ2-7, with 9 bases fitting TRBD1. J gave up 2 bases and V 0 bases, and 2 bases lay outside the gene matches. The CDR3 is 15 amino acids. Germline loops: CDR1 SGHVS, CDR2 FNYEAQ. The CDR3 spells CASSLAGTGTYEQYV. In DNA, the CDR3 is TGTGCCAGCAGCTTAGCTGGGACAGGGACCTACGAGCAGTACGTC.

A word on this clonotype: A read error may be the cause here, since a much bigger clone is one base away. The chain is built from TRBV6-1 and TRBJ2-7, with a possible D match to TRBD1 (6 bases). Germline CDR1 reads MNHNS; CDR2 reads SASEGT. There are 14 residues in the CDR3. Here the CDR3 reads CAGRPRGGSYEQYV. The CDR3 DNA follows: TGTGCCGGCAGACCCAGGGGTGGCTCCTACGAGCAGTACGTC.

This clonotype was counted at least ten times. The rearrangement joins TRBV9 to TRBJ2-3; the D is unclear. The germline V gene encodes CDR1 SGDLS and CDR2 YYNGEE. The V end was cut by 2 bases, the J end by 2 bases, with 6 bases between. The CDR3 is 13 amino acids. CDR3: CASSVLNTDTQYF. The CDR3 region has the DNA TGTGCCAGCAGCGTCCTAAACACAGATACGCAGTATTTT.

This clonotype has ten or more counts. The gene calls are TRBV9 and TRBJ1-1, with D perhaps TRBD1 (5 bases). CDR1 SGDLS and CDR2 YYNGEE come from the germline V gene. Between the trimmed V and J ends, which lost 0 bases and 7 bases, there was a span of 13 bases. This CDR3 contains 14 residues. CDR3 protein: CASSVGVGPFEAFF. For the CDR3, the DNA is TGTGCCAGCAGCGTAGGAGTGGGGCCTTTTGAAGCTTTCTTT.

In its sample, this clonotype was seen a few times. The rearrangement uses TRBV7-2 and TRBJ2-7; 8 bases align to TRBD1. Trimming cost V 5 bases and J 2 bases; bases outside gene matches: 8. The CDR3 sequence is 15 residues long. The germline CDR1 and CDR2 sequences are SGHTA and FQGNSA. In DNA form, the CDR3 reads TGTGCCAGCAGCCCGCACCAGGGGGCCCCCTACGAGCAGTACTTC. Residues: CASSPHQGAPYEQYF.

A few counts support this clonotype. This chain joins TRBV12-3 or TRBV12-4 and TRBJ1-6; a weak D match, TRBD1 (6 bases). V lost 8 bases to trimming and J lost 6 bases, with 11 bases between them. This CDR3 has 13 residues. The DNA of the CDR3 is TGTGCCAGCGGAGGGGGGATTAATTCACCCCTCCACTTT. Its protein product is CASGGGINSPLHF.

This clonotype was recorded many times. This chain links TRBV19 with TRBJ1-1, with no clear D. Germline CDR1 reads LNHDA; CDR2 reads SQIVND (reference sequence). The CDR3 has 14 residues. The V gene lost 6 bases and the J gene lost 0 bases, with 11 bases spanning the gap. CDR3: CASSPAGMNTEAFF. As DNA, the CDR3 is TGTGCCAGTAGCCCGGCCGGGATGAACACTGAAGCTTTCTTT.

This clonotype was seen repeatedly, ten times or more. The rearrangement uses TRBV9 and TRBJ1-3, with unresolved D. V was shortened by 4 bases and J by 8 bases, with 19 bases between the two germline ends. The CDR3 extends over 15 amino acids. Looked up from germline, CDR1 is SGDLS and CDR2 is YYNGEE. CDR3 amino acids: CASSPPAGNVDTIYF. DNA of the CDR3: TGTGCCAGCAGCCCCCCGGCGGGGAACGTGGACACCATATATTTT.

The table lists this clonotype with many counts. CDR3 sequence (DNA): TGTGCCAGCAGCTCCCAAGGGGGGGTGGATAGCAATCAGCCCCAGCATTTT. Amino acids: CASSSQGGVDSNQPQHF. The chain recombines TRBV7-9 with TRBJ1-5; possible D gene TRBD1, 6 bases. Per the germline V gene, CDR1 is SEHNR and CDR2 is FQNEAQ (reference sequence). The ends were cut back, 4 bases at V and 0 bases at J, with 16 bases in the middle. The CDR3 length is 17 residues.

In its sample, this clonotype was seen many times. This chain connects TRBV7-2 to TRBJ2-7, with 10 bases matching TRBD2. This CDR3 contains 17 residues. V shed 0 bases, J shed 3 bases, and the junction held 8 bases outside the gene matches. Germline V gene lookup returns CDR1 SGHTA and CDR2 FQGNSA. CDR3 nucleotides: TGTGCCAGCAGCTTAGCGCCCCTAGCGGGGGTTTTCTACGAGCAGTACTTC. Amino acid sequence: CASSLAPLAGVFYEQYF.

This clonotype was detected ten times or more. The chain recombines TRBV4-2 with TRBJ2-1; D may be TRBD2 (7 bases). From germline, CDR1 is LGHNA and CDR2 YNFKEQ. The germline V and J ends were trimmed by 1 base and 8 bases, with 18 bases remaining between them. The CDR3 is 16 residues long. The CDR3 bases are TGTGCCAGCAGCCAAGTACCGGCAGGAGGGGGGGATGAGCAGTTCTTC. This codes for CASSQVPAGGGDEQFF.

This clonotype was seen repeatedly, ten times or more. The rearrangement links TRBV27 to TRBJ2-5, with TRBD2 matching over 12 bases. CDR1 and CDR2 from the germline V gene are MNHEY and SMNVEV (reference sequence). This CDR3 has 16 residues. Germline trimming cut 5 bases from V and 1 base from J; bases unmatched to any gene: 5. This chain's CDR3 is CASSPLAGGIQETQYF. CDR3 nucleotide sequence: TGTGCCAGCAGTCCACTAGCGGGGGGAATCCAAGAGACCCAGTACTTC.

The rearrangement joins TRBV20-1 to TRBJ2-3; TRBD1 aligns across 8 bases. The V gene end was trimmed by 4 bases and the J gene end by 1 base; junction bases not matched to a gene: 4. This CDR3 is built from 14 residues. Germline V gene sequence: CDR1 DFQATT, CDR2 SNEGSKA (reference sequence). The chain's CDR3 is CSAKQGEGTDTQYF. The CDR3 DNA follows: TGCAGTGCTAAACAGGGGGAAGGCACAGATACGCAGTATTTT.

This clonotype was detected many times. The chain recombines TRBV20-1 with TRBJ1-2, with a weak D call TRBD1 (6 bases). Deletions cut 5 bases from V and 2 bases from J, with 12 bases between. Germline V gene data show CDR1 as DFQATT and CDR2 as SNEGSKA (reference sequence). The CDR3 is 13 amino acids. This chain's CDR3 is CSASRQENYGYTF. The CDR3 DNA reads as TGCAGTGCTTCCCGACAGGAAAACTATGGCTACACCTTC.

This rearrangement joins TRBV5-1 to TRBJ2-2; D is perhaps TRBD1 or TRBD2 (6 bases each). CDR1 and CDR2 from the germline V gene are SGHRS and YFSETQ. V was cut by 1 base and J by 3 bases, with 10 bases left in between. This CDR3 spans 15 amino acids. The CDR3 bases are TGCGCCAGCAGCTTGATCGGGGGCGACACCGGGGAGCTGTTTTTT. It codes for CASSLIGGDTGELFF.

This clonotype has a count of ten or more. The chain has TRBV4-2 and TRBJ1-3, with D uncertain. Germline V CDR1 and CDR2: LGHNA, YNFKEQ. V lost 0 bases to trimming and J lost 0 bases, with 12 bases between them. This CDR3 is 17 amino acids long. The CDR3 DNA follows: TGTGCCAGCAGCCAAGATTCCGACTCTAGCTCTGGAAACACCATATATTTT. Encoded protein: CASSQDSDSSSGNTIYF.

This clonotype was seen a handful of times. This chain links TRBV7-2 with TRBJ1-1, with 8 bases matching TRBD1. Losses at the gene ends were 4 bases for V and 4 bases for J; bases not matched to a gene: 14. This CDR3 region has 17 residues. The germline gives CDR1 SGHTA, CDR2 FQGNSA. The CDR3 coding sequence is TGTGCCAGCAGCTCAGCTGTTCGAGGACAGGGCGCCACTGAAGCTTTCTTT. This translates into CASSSAVRGQGATEAFF.

The chain recombines TRBV3-1 with TRBJ2-3; 7 nucleotides match TRBD2. J was trimmed by 2 bases and V by 3 bases; bases with no gene match: 2. The CDR3 runs 14 residues. Germline-derived CDR1 and CDR2 are LGHDT and YNNKEL (reference sequence). The CDR3 reads CASSQTSHTDTQYF. CDR3 nucleotide sequence: TGTGCCAGCAGCCAGACTAGCCACACAGATACGCAGTATTTT.

This clonotype was detected ten times or more. The chain couples TRBV10-3 to TRBJ2-1; D remains unclear. Germline lookup yields CDR1 ENHRY and CDR2 SYGVKD. The CDR3 is 12 amino acids. Deletions cut 1 base from V and 7 bases from J, with 5 bases between. The CDR3 is CAISEFGNEQFF. Here the CDR3 DNA reads TGTGCCATCAGTGAGTTCGGTAATGAGCAGTTCTTC.

This clonotype was seen ten or more times. The chain carries TRBV6-1 and TRBJ2-7; 7 bases map to TRBD1. The V gene end was trimmed by 9 bases and the J gene end by 1 base; junction bases not matched to a gene: 9. Germline V CDR1 and CDR2: MNHNS, SASEGT. This CDR3 region has 14 residues. The CDR3 nucleotides read TGTGCCAGTCTCCGGGACAGCGTTTCCTACGAGCAGTACGTC. Protein product: CASLRDSVSYEQYV.